The T cell receptor (beta chain) under discussion was sequenced for a study of T-cell reconstitution after alpha-beta-depleted transplantation in children. A TCRbeta library incorporating unique molecular identifiers was prepared. Via MiXCR, TCRdb re-called the PCR reads, giving one row per CDR3 protein. This sample has about 540,000 distinct CDR3 sequences; about 17% occur once, and the top ten carry 3% to 4%. CDR3 length: 16 amino acids. The ends were cut back, 0 bases at V and 2 bases at J, with 14 bases in the middle. Germline V gives CDR1 SGHRS, CDR2 YFSETQ. This sample comprised PBMCs from the stem cell graft donor, obtained from the stem cell graft. The origin of this receptor is a human donor who donated a stem cell graft to a child with acute lymphoblastic leukemia. This chain uses TRBV5-1 with TRBJ1-2; TRBD1 is a possible D gene (5 bases). In DNA form, the CDR3 reads TGCGCCAGCAGCTTGGCCGAGCATGGGGACAACTATGGCTACACCTTC. Its translation is CASSLAEHGDNYGYTF.